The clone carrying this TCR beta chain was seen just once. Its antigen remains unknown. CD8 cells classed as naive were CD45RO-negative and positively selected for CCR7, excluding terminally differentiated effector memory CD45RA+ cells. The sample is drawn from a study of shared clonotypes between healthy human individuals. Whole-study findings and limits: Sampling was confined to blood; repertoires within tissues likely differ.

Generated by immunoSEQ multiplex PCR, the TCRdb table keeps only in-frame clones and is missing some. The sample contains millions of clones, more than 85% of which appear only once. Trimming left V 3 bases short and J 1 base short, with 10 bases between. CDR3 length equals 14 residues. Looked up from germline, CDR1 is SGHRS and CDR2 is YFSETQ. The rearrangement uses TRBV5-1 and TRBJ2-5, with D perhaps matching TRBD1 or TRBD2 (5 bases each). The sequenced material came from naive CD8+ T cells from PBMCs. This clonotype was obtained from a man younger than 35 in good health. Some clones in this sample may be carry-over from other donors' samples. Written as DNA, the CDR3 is TGCGCCAGCAGCTACCGGGACGTCCAAGAGACCCAGTACTTC. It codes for CASSYRDVQETQYF.